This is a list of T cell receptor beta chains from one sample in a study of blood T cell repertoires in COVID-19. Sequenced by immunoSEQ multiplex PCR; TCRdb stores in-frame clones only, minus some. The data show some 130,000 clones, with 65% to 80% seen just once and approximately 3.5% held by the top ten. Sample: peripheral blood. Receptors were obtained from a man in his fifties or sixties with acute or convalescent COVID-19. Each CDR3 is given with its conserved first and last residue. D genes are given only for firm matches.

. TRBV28 CASLQGNQPQHF
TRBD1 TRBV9 CASSAGQWNTEAFF
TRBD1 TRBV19 CASSGQGTNTGELFF
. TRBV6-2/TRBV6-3 CASSYSRASYEQYF
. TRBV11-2 CASSFPGLNTGELFF
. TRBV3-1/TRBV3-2 CASSHGQYTGELFF
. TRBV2 CASSDWSSGANVLTF
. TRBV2 CASLEEGYTF
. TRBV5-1 CASSGGVSADTQYF
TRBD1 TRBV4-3 CASSQDPCLTGRERGYQETQYF
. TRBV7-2 CASSLSTGIGANVLTF
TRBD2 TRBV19 CASSTAPQTSGSYYEQYF
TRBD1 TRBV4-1 CASSPDRVAYQPQHF
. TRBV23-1 CASRPAAMNTEAFF
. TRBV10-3 CAISENQGYGYTF
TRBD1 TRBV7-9 CASSWGQKLNEQFF
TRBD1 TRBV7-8 CASSTQGTGVEQYF
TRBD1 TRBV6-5 CASSFSGTGANYGYTF
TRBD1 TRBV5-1 CASSGGTGGIDEQYF
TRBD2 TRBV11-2 CASSSREGRIDTQYF
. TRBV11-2 CASSQIGGGPTKTQYF
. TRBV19 CASSIEGWETQYF
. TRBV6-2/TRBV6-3 CASSFDSYRGYTF
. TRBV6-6 CASSYPESNSPLHF
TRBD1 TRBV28 CASSLGTGPPLHF
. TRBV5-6 CASSPTGLYTDTQYF
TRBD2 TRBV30 CAWLAGAGELFF
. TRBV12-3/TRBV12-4 CASGHTETQYF
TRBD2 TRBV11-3 CASSLDGLAGEEQFF
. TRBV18 CASSPGAGNNQPQHF
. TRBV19 CASSPQAGYGYTF
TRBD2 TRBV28 CASSYSAGGTYEQYF
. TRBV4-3 CASSQDRGVNTGELFF